This T cell receptor beta chain was sequenced in a study of vaccination and CD4 T cells after COVID-19. At the Johns Hopkins FTIC core, DNA taken from cultured CD4+ T cells was sequenced by way of the Oncomine TCR Beta short-read assay. TCRdb used MiXCR to reprocess the PCR reads, holding one entry per CDR3 protein. This table has 11,000 or so distinct CDR3 sequences, approximately 32% appearing once. The treatment: roughly 11-day PBMC culture with coronavirus spike peptide pools or control peptides (ViraFEST assay). This CDR3 is built from 17 residues. Germline V gene data show CDR1 as DFQATT and CDR2 as SNEGSKA (reference sequence). In the case of this clonotype: What it binds is not known.

The gene calls are TRBV20-1 and TRBJ1-6; 10 positions match TRBD1. This clonotype was obtained from a human donor who received a COVID-19 vaccine. Here the sequenced sample was CD4+ T cells from blood, cultured in vitro, taken before SARS-CoV-2 vaccination. In DNA form, the CDR3 reads TGCAGGGGGGGGGGTCCTCGACAGGGGGCGATTAATTCACCCCTCCACTTT. Protein: CRGGGPRQGAINSPLHF.